This TCR beta chain came from a study of sequential checkpoint blockade in melanoma. Study-level findings and limits: Patients with week-13 increases in T-cell fraction and clonality benefited about 30 times more often.

Regarding treatment: randomized to nivolumab then ipilimumab (arm A) or the reverse (arm B). TCRdb keeps only in-frame clones here, not all; method: immunoSEQ multiplex PCR. The sample consists of 5,000 to 7,500 clones, about 21% of them appearing once. This clone was counted a few times. No antigen is known for it. The source is a human donor with melanoma. The specimen was tumor tissue (inferred from file names), collected from a patient given nivolumab and ipilimumab in sequence.

The CDR3, as DNA: TGTGCCAGCAGTCTCGACAGGGCGAGCTACGAGCAGTACTTC. It is translated as CASSLDRASYEQYF. The chain carries TRBV11-3 and TRBJ2-7, with 7 bases that match TRBD1. CDR1 SGHNT and CDR2 YENEEA come from the germline V gene. The junction had 8 bases not matched to a gene; V was cut back by 6 bases and J by 3 bases. CDR3 size: 14 residues. The full variable domain, completed using reference TRBV11-3 and TRBJ2-7, is EAGVVQSPRYKIIEKKQPVAFWCNPISGHNTLYWYLQNLGQGPELLIRYENEEAVDDSQLPKDRFSAERLKGVDSTLKIQPAELGDSAVYLCASSLDRASYEQYFGPGTRLTVT.